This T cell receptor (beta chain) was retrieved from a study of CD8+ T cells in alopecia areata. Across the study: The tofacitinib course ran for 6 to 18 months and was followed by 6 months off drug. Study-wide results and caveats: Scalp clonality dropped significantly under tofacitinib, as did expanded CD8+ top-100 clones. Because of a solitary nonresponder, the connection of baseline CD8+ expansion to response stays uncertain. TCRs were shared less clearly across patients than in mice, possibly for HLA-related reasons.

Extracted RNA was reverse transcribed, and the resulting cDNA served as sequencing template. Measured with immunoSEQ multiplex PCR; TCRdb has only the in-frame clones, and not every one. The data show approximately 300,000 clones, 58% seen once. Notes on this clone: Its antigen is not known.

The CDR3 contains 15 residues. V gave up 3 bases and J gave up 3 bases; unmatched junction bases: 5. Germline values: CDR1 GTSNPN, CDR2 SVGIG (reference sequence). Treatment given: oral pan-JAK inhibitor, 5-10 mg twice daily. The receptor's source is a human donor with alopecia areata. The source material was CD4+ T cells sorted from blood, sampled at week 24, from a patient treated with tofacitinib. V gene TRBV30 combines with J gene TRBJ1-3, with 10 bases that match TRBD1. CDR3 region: CAWSRDRGNGNTIYF. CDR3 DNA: TGTGCCTGGAGCAGGGACAGGGGAAATGGAAACACCATATATTTT. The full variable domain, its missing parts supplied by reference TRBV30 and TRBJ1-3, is SQTIHQWPATLVQPVGSPLSLECTVEGTSNPNLYWYRQAAGRGLQLLFYSVGIGQISSEVPQNLSASRPQDRQFILSSKKLLLSDSGFYLCAWSRDRGNGNTIYFGEGSWLTVV.